This TCR beta chain was identified during a study of T cell responses to AZD1222 COVID-19 vaccine. Findings and caveats of the study: Clonal diversity may have been underestimated, and the donors were mostly white British, with more females than males.

Concerning this clone itself: What it binds is unknown.

Sequencing was performed with immunoSEQ multiplex PCR; in TCRdb, only in-frame clones are kept and a portion is missing. The sample lists about 120,000 clones, over 75% occurring once. Germline CDR1 is KGHDR and CDR2 is SFDVKD. V was pared by 7 bases and J by 7 bases, with 5 bases of the junction left unmatched. The CDR3 has 12 residues. The TCR originated in an adult in good health. The J gene is TRBJ1-1, the V gene TRBV24-1; 7 nucleotides match TRBD1. Sequencing used peripheral blood, obtained on day 0 of AZD1222 vaccination. CDR3 in DNA: TGTGCCACCAGGGGAAGGACAGGTGAAGCTTTCTTT. Protein sequence: CATRGRTGEAFF.